This T cell receptor beta chain emerged from a study of blood T cell repertoires in COVID-19. Participant ages covered about 18 to 89 years across about 22 US areas. This table comes from immunoSEQ multiplex PCR, and its TCRdb copy is limited to in-frame clones, with some not included. The sample contains 250,000 or so clones, about 87% of which appear only once. The TCR comes from a woman aged 30 to 39 with acute COVID-19. The material sequenced was PBMCs or T cells enriched from blood (not recorded which).

DNA of the CDR3: TGTGCCAGCAGCACTGCACAGGTGGGGACCGGGGAGCTGTTTTTT. Protein: CASSTAQVGTGELFF. The chain combines TRBV7-9 with TRBJ2-2; possibly TRBD1 for D (5 bases). This CDR3 has 15 residues. CDR1 and CDR2 (germline): SEHNR, FQNEAQ (reference sequence). V lost 5 bases to trimming and J lost 5 bases, with 15 bases between them.